Included here is one T cell receptor beta chain sequence, with context. The sample is drawn from a study of CD8 T cells in Susac syndrome. Treatment-naive patients with stable or active relapsing-remitting disease were the multiple sclerosis controls. An amount of RNA that ranged from roughly 0.45 to 1 ug was reverse transcribed with random hexamers. MiXCR was run by TCRdb on the immunoSEQ multiplex PCR reads, yielding one entry per CDR3 protein. Among about 130,000 distinct CDR3 sequences listed, around 91% were seen once. CDR1 is MGHRA and CDR2 is YSYEKL in the germline V gene. There are 12 residues in the CDR3. The ends were cut back, 0 bases at V and 13 bases at J, with 12 bases in the middle.

This receptor was obtained from a human donor with multiple sclerosis. Material for sequencing was CD8+ T cells from PBMCs. The chain combines TRBV4-1 with TRBJ2-5; D uncertain. The CDR3 DNA sequence: TGCGCCAGCAGCCAAGATTTCCTCCAGCTGTACTTC. Translating it yields CASSQDFLQLYF.